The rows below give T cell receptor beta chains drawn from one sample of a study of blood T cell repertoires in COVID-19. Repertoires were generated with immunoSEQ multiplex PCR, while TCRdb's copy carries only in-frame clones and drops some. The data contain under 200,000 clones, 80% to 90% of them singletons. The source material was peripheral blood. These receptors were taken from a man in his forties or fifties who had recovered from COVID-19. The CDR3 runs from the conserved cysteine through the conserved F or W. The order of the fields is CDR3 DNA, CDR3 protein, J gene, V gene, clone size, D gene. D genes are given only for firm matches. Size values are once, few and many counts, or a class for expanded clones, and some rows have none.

DNA: TGTGCCAGCAGTTACCTCCGGACAGGGGAGCTGTTTTTT; CDR3: CASSYLRTGELFF; J: TRBJ2-2; V: TRBV6-2/TRBV6-3; size: .; D: .
DNA: TGTGCCAGCAGCCCGGGGACTAGCGGGGGCTCCTACGAGCAGTACTTC; CDR3: CASSPGTSGGSYEQYF; J: TRBJ2-7; V: TRBV11-3; size: .; D: TRBD2
DNA: TGTGCCAGCTCACCATATCCCCCCGGACCCGGGAAAGAGACCCAGTACTTC; CDR3: CASSPYPPGPGKETQYF; J: TRBJ2-5; V: TRBV18; size: .; D: .
DNA: TGTGCCTCCAGACCCCTGGGGCGAGAGACCCAGTACTTC; CDR3: CASRPLGRETQYF; J: TRBJ2-5; V: TRBV6-5; size: .; D: .
DNA: TGTGCCAGCTCACCTAGCCAGGGACAAGAGACCCAGTACTTC; CDR3: CASSPSQGQETQYF; J: TRBJ2-5; V: TRBV18; size: once; D: .
DNA: TGTGCCAGCAGCTTAGCTGCGGGGGGTGGAGATACGCAGTATTTT; CDR3: CASSLAAGGGDTQYF; J: TRBJ2-3; V: TRBV7-2; size: .; D: TRBD2
DNA: TGTGCCAGCTCACCACCGGGCTATAACACAGATACGCAGTATTTT; CDR3: CASSPPGYNTDTQYF; J: TRBJ2-3; V: TRBV18; size: once; D: .
DNA: TGTGCCAGCAGCTTGGGCGAGTACAGCCCTCGTCGAAGTGGCTACACCTTC; CDR3: CASSLGEYSPRRSGYTF; J: TRBJ1-2; V: TRBV5-4; size: .; D: .
DNA: TGTGCCAGCAGTTACAGACAGCGAGGCGAGCAGTACTTC; CDR3: CASSYRQRGEQYF; J: TRBJ2-7; V: TRBV6-2/TRBV6-3; size: .; D: .
DNA: TGTGCCAGCAGTTTCCCGTCTAGCGGACCCTCGAACACCGGGGAGCTGTTTTTT; CDR3: CASSFPSSGPSNTGELFF; J: TRBJ2-2; V: TRBV28; size: .; D: TRBD2
DNA: TGTGCCAGCAGTTTAACTTTCCCTCTGAGGACTAGCGGGACGTACACCGGGGAGCTGTTTTTT; CDR3: CASSLTFPLRTSGTYTGELFF; J: TRBJ2-2; V: TRBV27; size: .; D: TRBD2
DNA: TGTGCCAGCAGTGAATTTGCTAGCGGGAGGGTCTACGAGCAGTACTTC; CDR3: CASSEFASGRVYEQYF; J: TRBJ2-7; V: TRBV6-1; size: .; D: TRBD2
DNA: TGTGCCAGCGCGATTCAAGGAGCGCCCACTGAAGCTTTCTTT; CDR3: CASAIQGAPTEAFF; J: TRBJ1-1; V: TRBV5-4; size: .; D: .
DNA: TGTGCCAGCGGGGTCCCAGGGATCGGCGAGCAGTACTTC; CDR3: CASGVPGIGEQYF; J: TRBJ2-7; V: TRBV6-5; size: .; D: .
DNA: TGCGCCAGCAGCTTAGGGGGTGTTCTCTATGGCTACACCTTC; CDR3: CASSLGGVLYGYTF; J: TRBJ1-2; V: TRBV5-1; size: .; D: .
DNA: TGTGCCAGCAGCCACTTTGAAGGGAGATTGGGCAATGAGCAGTTCTTC; CDR3: CASSHFEGRLGNEQFF; J: TRBJ2-1; V: TRBV3-1/TRBV3-2; size: few; D: .
DNA: TGTGCAAGTCGCTTAAGGGCGGGGGGGTACAATGAGCAGTTCTTC; CDR3: CASRLRAGGYNEQFF; J: TRBJ2-1; V: TRBV12-2; size: .; D: .
DNA: TGTGCCACCAGCTCCGCCAGGGGTCACGAGCAGTACTTC; CDR3: CATSSARGHEQYF; J: TRBJ2-7; V: TRBV15; size: .; D: .
DNA: TGTGCCAGCAGTGCTAGCGGTACCCTCCTGGTCTTC; CDR3: CASSASGTLLVF; J: TRBJ2-1; V: TRBV28; size: .; D: TRBD2
DNA: TGCGCCAGCAGCAGCGGGAGGGCCAGCACAGATACGCAGTATTTT; CDR3: CASSSGRASTDTQYF; J: TRBJ2-3; V: TRBV5-1; size: .; D: TRBD2
DNA: TGTGCCAGCAGGACAGGGGGTTTTGAGCCCCAGCATTTT; CDR3: CASRTGGFEPQHF; J: TRBJ1-5; V: TRBV28; size: few; D: TRBD1
DNA: TGTGCCAGCAGCGCGACAGGAGAAAAACTGTTTTTT; CDR3: CASSATGEKLFF; J: TRBJ1-4; V: TRBV5-4; size: .; D: .
DNA: TGTGCCAGCAGTGAAAGTCCTGAGAGGGCCACCTACGAGCAGTACTTC; CDR3: CASSESPERATYEQYF; J: TRBJ2-7; V: TRBV6-1; size: few; D: .
DNA: TGTGCCAGCAGCTTTCACCAGGGGACAGATACGCAGTATTTT; CDR3: CASSFHQGTDTQYF; J: TRBJ2-3; V: TRBV7-2; size: .; D: .
DNA: TGTGCCAGCAGTTTCCTCACAGATACGCAGTATTTT; CDR3: CASSFLTDTQYF; J: TRBJ2-3; V: TRBV12-3/TRBV12-4; size: .; D: .
DNA: TGTGCCAGCAACCTCAGAGGGTTTGCCTACGAGCAGTACTTC; CDR3: CASNLRGFAYEQYF; J: TRBJ2-7; V: TRBV5-5; size: .; D: .
DNA: TGTGCCAGCAGCTTACCAGACTCCGGGGAGCTGTTTTTT; CDR3: CASSLPDSGELFF; J: TRBJ2-2; V: TRBV7-9; size: .; D: .
DNA: TGTGCCAGTAGTATCTCCTTCAATCAGCCCCAGCATTTT; CDR3: CASSISFNQPQHF; J: TRBJ1-5; V: TRBV19; size: .; D: .
DNA: TGTGCCAGCAGTTACATAGCGGGGCTAAACACCGGGGAGCTGTTTTTT; CDR3: CASSYIAGLNTGELFF; J: TRBJ2-2; V: TRBV6-5; size: .; D: TRBD2
DNA: TGCGCCAGCCTACAAGCTTCGAGGTCGGGGGGGCCTTACAATGAGCAGTTCTTC; CDR3: CASLQASRSGGPYNEQFF; J: TRBJ2-1; V: TRBV10-1; size: .; D: TRBD2
DNA: TGTGCCAGCAGCCTTAGCGGGGGGGCCGGGAATGAGCAGTTCTTC; CDR3: CASSLSGGAGNEQFF; J: TRBJ2-1; V: TRBV7-2; size: .; D: TRBD2
DNA: TGTGCCAGCACCCCTCAGGACAGGGATGCCTACGAGCAGTACTTC; CDR3: CASTPQDRDAYEQYF; J: TRBJ2-7; V: TRBV28; size: few; D: TRBD1
DNA: TGTGCCAGCAGCCTAACAGGGAGAACGAATAATTCACCCCTCCACTTT; CDR3: CASSLTGRTNNSPLHF; J: TRBJ1-6; V: TRBV7-8; size: .; D: .
DNA: TGTGCCAGCAGTCCTAACAGGGGCACATACAATGAGCAGTTCTTC; CDR3: CASSPNRGTYNEQFF; J: TRBJ2-1; V: TRBV6-6; size: .; D: TRBD1
DNA: TGTGCCAGCTCACCGGGTATAGGGGATAAAGGGAATGAGCAGTTCTTC; CDR3: CASSPGIGDKGNEQFF; J: TRBJ2-1; V: TRBV18; size: .; D: .
DNA: TGTGCCAGTAGTCTAAGCGGGGGCTCTGGGGCCAACGTCCTGACTTTC; CDR3: CASSLSGGSGANVLTF; J: TRBJ2-6; V: TRBV19; size: .; D: TRBD2
DNA: TGTGCCAGCAGTTACATCGCGGCAAGGGGGGAGACCCAGTACTTC; CDR3: CASSYIAARGETQYF; J: TRBJ2-5; V: TRBV6-5; size: few; D: .
DNA: TGTGCCAGCAGCCTACAGGGCTACGAGCAGTACTTC; CDR3: CASSLQGYEQYF; J: TRBJ2-7; V: TRBV7-2; size: .; D: .
DNA: TGTGCCAGCAGCCCACAGACAGGGAAGGCAGAGACCCAGTACTTC; CDR3: CASSPQTGKAETQYF; J: TRBJ2-5; V: TRBV11-3; size: .; D: TRBD1
DNA: TGTGCCAGCAGCCCTGGGGGGAACAGCAATCAGCCCCAGCATTTT; CDR3: CASSPGGNSNQPQHF; J: TRBJ1-5; V: TRBV9; size: few; D: .
DNA: TGTGCCAGCAGCCTCGGACTAGCGGGAGAGGAGACCCAGTACTTC; CDR3: CASSLGLAGEETQYF; J: TRBJ2-5; V: TRBV9; size: .; D: TRBD2
DNA: TGTGCCAGCAGTTACGGGGGGGTTGGAGAGCCCCAGCATTTT; CDR3: CASSYGGVGEPQHF; J: TRBJ1-5; V: TRBV6-2/TRBV6-3; size: .; D: .